Here is one TCR beta chain with its context. Its antigen is unidentified. Profiled with immunoSEQ multiplex PCR; TCRdb holds only in-frame clones, not every one. The sample has more than 1.2 million clones, approximately 98.5% seen once. The data were obtained in a study of shared clonotypes between healthy human individuals. Study-wide findings and caveats: Researchers sampled blood only, noting tissue repertoires likely differ. Deeper or shallower sequencing was expected to change how clonotypes are shared among donors. Larger estimated richness was generally recorded for naive subsets relative to memory subsets.

Trimming removed 4 bases at V and 5 bases at J, with 21 bases between. Germline CDR1 PRHDT, CDR2 FYEKMQ (reference sequence). The CDR3 loop spans 17 amino acids. Naive CD45RA+ and memory CD45RA-negative subsets were split from CD4+ cells. The V and J genes are TRBV13 and TRBJ2-1; D perhaps matches TRBD2 (6 bases). The sequence came from a man aged 25-45 years in good health. The source material was naive CD4+ T cells sorted from blood. Sample subset: CD45RA+ positively selected. The CDR3 nucleotides read TGTGCCAGCAGCTCCCTCCATGGGACTCCACGGAACAATGAGCAGTTCTTC. It translates to CASSSLHGTPRNNEQFF.